One sample yielded the 5 T cell receptor beta chains listed below, sequenced in a study. TCRdb recomputed calls from the reads with MiXCR, one row per CDR3 protein. Among roughly 3,800 distinct CDR3 sequences listed, roughly 10% were seen once. The source material was CD4+ T cells from synovial fluid. The receptors shown here come from a human donor with rheumatoid arthritis.

This clonotype is judged medium-sized (0.01 to 0.1%). J is TRBJ2-6 and V is TRBV7-2; D unclear. CDR1 and CDR2 (germline): SGHTA, FQGNSA. Trimming removed 1 base at V and 0 bases at J, with 10 bases between. This CDR3 contains 17 residues. This chain's CDR3 is CASSLDSATSGANVLTF. DNA of the CDR3: TGTGCCAGCAGCTTAGATAGTGCTACCTCTGGGGCCAACGTCCTGACTTTC.

This clonotype is classed as medium-sized. V and J are TRBV7-2 and TRBJ1-2, with 9 bases that match TRBD1. CDR1 and CDR2 from the germline V gene are SGHTA and FQGNSA. J was trimmed by 7 bases and V by 1 base; bases with no gene match: 10. This CDR3 spans 16 amino acids. The CDR3 nucleotides are TGTGCCAGCAGCTTAGATGGGACAGGGAGATTGGGTGGCTACACCTTC. It codes for CASSLDGTGRLGGYTF.

This clonotype is medium-sized in the sample. The chain links TRBV5-6 to TRBJ1-2; 10 bases match TRBD1. Trimming took 0 bases from V and 8 from J; bases not matched to a gene: 4. The length of the CDR3 is 14 residues. Germline lookup yields CDR1 SGHDT and CDR2 YYEEEE. CDR3 loop: CASSLAGTGVGYTF. The CDR3 bases are TGTGCCAGCAGCTTGGCGGGGACAGGGGTCGGCTACACCTTC.

The J gene is TRBJ2-1, the V gene TRBV28, with D possibly TRBD1 on 6 matching bases. Germline CDR1 is MDHEN and CDR2 is SYDVKM. The CDR3 is 14 amino acids. Trimming removed 5 bases from V and 4 bases from J, with 12 bases in between. The CDR3 nucleotides are TGTGCCAGCAGTGAAAGGGACACTTACAATGAGCAGTTCTTC. Its translation is CASSERDTYNEQFF.

This clonotype was recorded at least ten times. The chain is built from TRBV18 and TRBJ2-3; 8 bases agree with TRBD1. The J segment lost 2 bases and the V segment lost 6 bases, leaving 7 bases of the junction unmatched. This CDR3 has 15 residues. Germline loops: CDR1 KGHSH, CDR2 LQKENI. CDR3 amino acids: CASSSGTGYTDTQYF. The DNA for the CDR3 is TGTGCCAGCTCCTCCGGGACAGGATACACAGATACGCAGTATTTT.